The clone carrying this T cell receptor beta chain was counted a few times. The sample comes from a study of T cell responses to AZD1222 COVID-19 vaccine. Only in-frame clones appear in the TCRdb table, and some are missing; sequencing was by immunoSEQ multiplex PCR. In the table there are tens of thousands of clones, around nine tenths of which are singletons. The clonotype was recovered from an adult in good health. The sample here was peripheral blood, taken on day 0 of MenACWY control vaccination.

This chain's CDR3 is CASSPQGVTYEQYF. The CDR3 DNA reads TGTGCCAGCAGCCCGCAGGGGGTAACCTACGAGCAGTACTTC. V usage is TRBV14 and J usage is TRBJ2-7; 7 positions agree with TRBD1. The CDR3 has 14 amino acids. V shed 4 bases, J shed 2 bases, and the junction held 5 bases outside the gene matches. Germline assignment: CDR1 SGHDN and CDR2 FVKESK.